Included here is one TCR beta chain sequence, with context. Its antigen remains unknown. Germline CDR1 SEHNR, CDR2 FQNEAQ (reference sequence). The CDR3 totals 15 residues. Trimming stripped 4 bases from V and 1 base from J, with 11 bases between. This entry comes from a study of shared clonotypes between healthy human individuals. Whole-study context: Serving as donors were a couple of women and a few men, whose ages spanned 18 to 49.

General observations from the study: Among non-shared clonotypes, generation probabilities were lower than among those shared by all four donors.

Using immunoSEQ multiplex PCR, the repertoire was profiled, and TCRdb retains in-frame clones only, with some absent. The data contain some 2.3 million clones, approximately 95% of them singletons. CD4+ cells were split into CD45RA+ naive and CD45RA-negative memory subsets. The receptor's source is a young man in good health. Some clones in this sample may be carry-over from other donors' samples. The sample was naive CD4+ T cells from PBMCs. Described subset: CD45RA+ positively selected. This chain uses TRBV7-9 with TRBJ2-4; either TRBD1 or TRBD2 may fit D (5 bases each). The CDR3 reads CASSWGSAAKNIQYF. The CDR3 nucleotides are TGTGCCAGCAGCTGGGGGTCGGCGGCCAAAAACATTCAGTACTTC.